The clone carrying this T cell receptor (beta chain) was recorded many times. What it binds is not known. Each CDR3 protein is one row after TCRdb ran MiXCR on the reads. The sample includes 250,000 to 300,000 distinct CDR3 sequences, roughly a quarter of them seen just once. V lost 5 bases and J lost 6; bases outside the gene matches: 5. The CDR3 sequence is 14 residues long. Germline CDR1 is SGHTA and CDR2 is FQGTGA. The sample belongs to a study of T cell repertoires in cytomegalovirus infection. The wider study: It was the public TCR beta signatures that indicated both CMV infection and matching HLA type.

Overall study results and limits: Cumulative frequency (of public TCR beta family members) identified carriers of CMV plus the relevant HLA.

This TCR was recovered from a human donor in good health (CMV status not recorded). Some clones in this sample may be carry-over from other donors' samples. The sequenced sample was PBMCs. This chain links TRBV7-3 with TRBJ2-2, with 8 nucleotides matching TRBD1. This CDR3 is CASSHDRGPGELFF. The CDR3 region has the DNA TGTGCCAGCAGCCACGACAGGGGCCCCGGGGAGCTGTTTTTT.